This T cell receptor (beta chain) was observed in a study of neoadjuvant nivolumab and ipilimumab in lung cancer (TCRdb year 2020). Regarding the research as a whole: In the NEOSTAR trial, nivolumab was administered intravenously at 3 mg/kg on days 1, 15 and 29, and the combination arm also received ipilimumab 1 mg/kg on day 1 only. For each study arm, the primary endpoint of the trial was the rate of major pathologic response (MPR) in the intention-to-treat population. The trial treated about 45 patients with operable NSCLC: about 23 were randomized to nivolumab monotherapy and some 21 to nivolumab plus ipilimumab. TCR repertoires in pretherapy (baseline) peripheral blood were compared with TCR repertoires in tumors resected at surgery after neoadjuvant immune checkpoint blockade. Matched pretherapy and resected tumor pairs were analyzed from seven patients, of whom four had been treated with nivolumab and three with nivolumab plus ipilimumab. Broad study findings and their caveats: No significant correlation was found between TCR clonality and pathologic tumor regression, and only one major-pathologic-response sample was available for the clonality analysis. From pretherapy to surgery, tumor T-cell richness and clonality increased in three of three dual-therapy tumors but in only two of four nivolumab-treated tumors. Compared with tumor-adjacent uninvolved lung, resected tumors had greater TCR richness and clonality, and increases showed up in more of the dual-therapy-treated tumors. TCR richness in pretherapy blood showed a positive correlation with richness in tumors resected after neoadjuvant therapy (Spearman R of about 0.83). TCR sequencing was performed in a small number of samples.

Regarding this clone: The antigen this receptor binds is unknown. No base qualities exist here, and no much larger clone lies one base off it.

Library method: the immunoSEQ multiplex PCR assay. The paper's data handling went like this. Repertoires were summarized by richness and clonality, and significantly expanded and contracted clones were identified between pre- and post-therapy samples. Held by TCRdb, this immuneACCESS table contains in-frame sequences only and omits some clones. Under half of the omission traces to an unresolved V gene where checked; the cause of the rest is unknown. That table gives V, J and clone size, and the DNA gave D and trimming. In this sample the table shows roughly 30,000 clones, roughly 80% of which occur a single time. The top ten clones comprise 6% to 7% of the sample. This sample's time point label indicates: pretherapy, before neoadjuvant immune checkpoint inhibitors. The samples were obtained from NEOSTAR, a phase 2 randomized trial that tested neoadjuvant nivolumab or nivolumab plus ipilimumab, followed by surgery, in operable NSCLC.

Relative to germline, V is 6 bases shorter and J is 0 bases shorter, with 5 bases between their ends. As encoded in the germline V gene, CDR1 is KGHSH while CDR2 is LQKENI. The CDR3 spans 13 residues, from the cysteine through the phenylalanine. Only the CDR3 DNA stays, 39 bases, in frame from base 1. The V and J segments used are TRBV18 and TRBJ2-2; too little of a D gene remains to name it. Sequenced here: peripheral blood, sampled before neoadjuvant nivolumab, alone or with ipilimumab. This clonotype was sampled from an adult with non-small cell lung cancer. The CDR3 is CASSDPNTGELFF. In nucleotides, the sequence is TGTGCCAGCTCCGACCCGAACACCGGGGAGCTGTTTTTT. Outside the CDR3, residues come from the reference TRBV18 and TRBJ2-2 proteins, so the full variable domain is: NAGVMQNPRHLVRRRGQEARLRCSPMKGHSHVYWYRQLPEEGLKFMVYLQKENIIDESGMPKERFSAEFPKEGPSILRIQQVVRGDSAAYFCASSDPNTGELFFGEGSRLTVL.